This entry lists 14 T cell receptor beta chains sequenced from one sample in a study of blood T cell repertoires in COVID-19. Clones were read by immunoSEQ multiplex PCR, and TCRdb kept only the in-frame ones, dropping some. The sample shows about 530,000 clones, about 89% of them seen only once. What was sequenced was peripheral blood. Every receptor here comes from a woman in her 50s with COVID-19, enrolled during active disease.

The CDR3 reads CASSYSSGGDSKETQYF. DNA for the CDR3: TGTGCCAGCAGCTACTCTAGCGGGGGGGATAGTAAAGAGACCCAGTACTTC. The genes are TRBV7-2 and TRBJ2-5, with TRBD2 identical over 12 bases. Trimming cost V 4 bases and J 3 bases; bases outside gene matches: 9. Germline V CDR1 and CDR2: SGHTA, FQGNSA. This CDR3 is 17 amino acids long.

This chain joins TRBV6-5 and TRBJ1-2, with 7 nucleotides matching TRBD1. The J segment lost 4 bases and the V segment lost 7 bases, leaving 9 bases of the junction unmatched. The germline gives CDR1 MNHEY, CDR2 SVGAGI. This CDR3 spans 14 amino acids. The CDR3 nucleotides read TGTGCCAGCACCAAACCGGGACAGCTCTATGGCTACACCTTC. Protein: CASTKPGQLYGYTF.

As for this clone: Within the sample, other DNA sequences also encode this same CDR3. This chain uses TRBV30 with TRBJ1-1; tentatively, D is TRBD1 (5 bases). In germline, CDR1 is GTSNPN, CDR2 SVGIG (reference sequence). This CDR3 has 14 residues. Trimming removed 0 bases at V and 1 base at J, with 9 bases between. The CDR3 DNA reads as TGTGCCTGGAGTGTAGGCGGGGGGAACACTGAAGCTTTCTTT. Translated: CAWSVGGGNTEAFF.

The chain uses TRBV7-3 and TRBJ2-1; 12 bases are shared with TRBD2. The V segment lost 4 bases and the J segment 9 bases; nucleotides outside the gene matches: 7. The germline CDR1 and CDR2 sequences are SGHTA and FQGTGA. This CDR3 contains 15 residues. CDR3 region: CASSSSSGGASEQFF. The CDR3 DNA is TGTGCCAGCAGCTCCTCTAGCGGGGGGGCCTCTGAGCAGTTCTTC.

V is TRBV9 and J is TRBJ1-2; D might be TRBD1 (5 bases). The CDR3 totals 12 residues. Trimming shortened V by 3 bases and J by 3 bases, and 6 bases separated the two germline ends. Germline CDR1 is SGDLS and CDR2 is YYNGEE. The CDR3 sequence is CASSEGDYGYTF. The CDR3, as DNA: TGTGCCAGCAGCGAAGGGGACTATGGCTACACCTTC.

J is TRBJ1-2 and V is TRBV9; no clear D gene. Trimming took off 2 bases at V and 2 bases at J, with 13 bases between the two ends. The germline V gene encodes CDR1 SGDLS and CDR2 YYNGEE. The CDR3 length is 15 residues. The CDR3 bases are TGTGCCAGCAGCGTTACCGGCGGTGCGAACTATGGCTACACCTTC. Protein product: CASSVTGGANYGYTF.

V and J are TRBV9 and TRBJ1-1; D remains unclear. The CDR3 has 15 residues. Deletions cut 7 bases from V and 0 bases from J, with 16 bases between. Per the germline V gene, CDR1 is SGDLS and CDR2 is YYNGEE. CDR3 nucleotide sequence: TGTGCCAGCGGCCCAGATGCTCACGTGAACACTGAAGCTTTCTTT. Translating it yields CASGPDAHVNTEAFF.

DNA of the CDR3: TGTGCCAGCAGCTTAGACTCCCGACAGGGGGTTGAAGCTTTCTTT. Its translation is CASSLDSRQGVEAFF. The chain couples TRBV11-2 to TRBJ1-1; TRBD1 agrees at 9 bases. The V segment lost 0 bases and the J segment 7 bases; nucleotides outside the gene matches: 6. Germline lookup yields CDR1 SGHAT and CDR2 FQNNGV. The length of the CDR3 is 15 residues.

The gene calls are TRBV11-2 and TRBJ2-7; 12 nucleotides line up with TRBD1. The V gene's germline CDR1 is SGHAT and CDR2 FQNNGV. This CDR3 is built from 15 residues. With V trimmed by 5 bases and J by 6 bases, 8 bases remained unmatched. DNA of the CDR3: TGTGCCAGCAGCCCATGGGACAGGGGGCTGTTCGAGCAGTACTTC. Amino acid sequence: CASSPWDRGLFEQYF.

This chain uses TRBV29-1 with TRBJ2-2; a weak D match, TRBD2 (7 bases). V was clipped by 6 bases and J by 6 bases, with 17 bases between them. The CDR3 loop spans 14 amino acids. Looked up from germline, CDR1 is SQVTM and CDR2 is ANQGSEA. CDR3 residues: CSVLAQGRAGELFF. The DNA of the CDR3 is TGCAGCGTCCTGGCCCAGGGGAGGGCCGGGGAGCTGTTTTTT.

The rearrangement joins TRBV30 to TRBJ1-3; possibly TRBD1 for D (6 bases). Germline values: CDR1 GTSNPN, CDR2 SVGIG (reference sequence). Trimming took 5 bases from V and 2 from J, leaving 22 bases between them. The CDR3 has 17 residues. The CDR3 is CAWSFQPYRETGNTIYF. The CDR3 coding sequence is TGTGCCTGGTCTTTTCAGCCTTACAGGGAAACTGGAAACACCATATATTTT.

V usage is TRBV6-6 and J usage is TRBJ1-3; 12 bases map to TRBD1. The germline V gene has CDR1 MNHNY and CDR2 SVGAGI (reference sequence). The CDR3 loop spans 15 amino acids. J was trimmed by 8 bases and V by 2 bases; bases with no gene match: 4. The CDR3 bases are TGTGCCAGCAGTTACGGGGACAGGGGGCAGGACACCATATATTTT. Amino acids: CASSYGDRGQDTIYF.

The J gene is TRBJ1-2, the V gene TRBV9, with 10 bases identical to TRBD1. This CDR3 spans 14 amino acids. V lost 4 bases, J lost 5 bases, and 5 bases stayed unmatched. CDR1 and CDR2 (germline): SGDLS, YYNGEE. The CDR3 here is CASSSGTGEYGYTF. The CDR3 DNA reads TGTGCCAGCAGCTCTGGGACAGGGGAATATGGCTACACCTTC.

The chain uses TRBV5-1 and TRBJ2-7; TRBD1 agrees at 9 bases. The CDR3 length is 13 residues. Trimming took 5 bases from V and 6 from J; bases not matched to a gene: 6. CDR1 and CDR2 from the germline V gene are SGHRS and YFSETQ. DNA of the CDR3: TGCGCCAGCAGTGTTTGGACAGGGGTCGAGCAGTACTTC. It translates to CASSVWTGVEQYF.